Listed below are T cell receptor beta chains from one sample, sequenced in a study of T-cell reconstitution after alpha-beta-depleted transplantation in children. TCRdb reprocessed the PCR reads with MiXCR, giving one entry per CDR3 protein. Counted here are about 360,000 distinct CDR3 sequences, roughly 13% occurring once; the ten biggest clones make up about 3.9%. The sequencing used PBMCs, collected from the stem cell graft. All receptors derive from a human donor who donated a stem cell graft to a child with Fanconi anemia. CDR3s include the opening cysteine and the closing phenylalanine or tryptophan. A D gene is named only where the DNA matches it firmly. Clone size is not always given. Where it is, it says once, few, many or a class for expanded clones.

d_call clone_size j_call v_call cdr3_aa cdr3_nt
. few TRBJ1-4 TRBV18 CASSQGNANEKLFF TGTGCCAGCTCCCAGGGAAATGCTAATGAAAAACTGTTTTTT
TRBD1 many TRBJ1-4 TRBV12-3/TRBV12-4 CASSSTGGNEKLFF TGTGCCAGCAGTTCGACAGGGGGAAATGAAAAACTGTTTTTT
TRBD1 few TRBJ2-5 TRBV7-2 CASSLLGQAGTQYF TGTGCCAGCAGCTTACTGGGACAGGCGGGGACCCAGTACTTC
. . TRBJ1-5 TRBV5-5 CASSFRGADQPQHF TGTGCCAGCAGCTTCAGGGGAGCTGATCAGCCCCAGCATTTT
TRBD2 few TRBJ2-5 TRBV20-1 CSAPAGDQETQYF TGCAGTGCCCCAGCGGGGGACCAAGAGACCCAGTACTTC
. . TRBJ2-7 TRBV7-3 CASSLIGSHEQYF TGTGCCAGCAGCTTAATAGGAAGCCACGAGCAGTACTTC
. . TRBJ2-5 TRBV29-1 CSVVFVEGQTQYF TGCAGCGTTGTCTTCGTTGAGGGTCAGACCCAGTACTTC
TRBD1 few TRBJ2-5 TRBV5-5 CASSLTEQGVETQYF TGTGCCAGCAGCCTCACCGAACAGGGGGTAGAGACCCAGTACTTC
. . TRBJ1-1 TRBV10-1 CASRARGGTEAFF TGCGCCAGCAGGGCCAGGGGCGGCACTGAAGCTTTCTTT
TRBD1 few TRBJ2-2 TRBV9 CASSPYQQGAITGELFF TGTGCCAGCAGCCCGTACCAACAGGGGGCGATCACCGGGGAGCTGTTTTTT
. few TRBJ2-1 TRBV5-1 CASSLSSQGAAGVNEQFF TGCGCCAGCAGCTTATCGAGTCAGGGAGCCGCCGGCGTTAATGAGCAGTTCTTC
. few TRBJ1-3 TRBV28 CASSSPLRETGNTIYF TGTGCCAGCAGTTCCCCTCTCAGGGAAACTGGAAACACCATATATTTT
TRBD2 . TRBJ2-5 TRBV12-3/TRBV12-4 CASSFGGGVETQYF TGTGCCAGCAGTTTCGGCGGGGGGGTGGAGACCCAGTACTTC
TRBD1 few TRBJ1-5 TRBV29-1 CSVSGQGGSNQPQHF TGCAGCGTTTCGGGACAGGGGGGTAGCAATCAGCCCCAGCATTTT
TRBD1 few TRBJ1-1 TRBV11-2 CASRETGPHTEAFF TGTGCCAGCAGGGAGACAGGGCCTCACACTGAAGCTTTCTTT
. . TRBJ2-3 TRBV12-3/TRBV12-4 CASRGANTDTQYF TGTGCCAGCCGGGGGGCCAACACAGATACGCAGTATTTT
. few TRBJ1-6 TRBV5-1 CASSLGVGNSPLHF TGCGCCAGCAGCTTAGGGGTAGGTAATTCACCCCTCCACTTT
TRBD1 . TRBJ2-3 TRBV5-1 CASSSQGQGSGDTQYF TGCGCCAGCAGCAGTCAGGGACAGGGGTCTGGAGATACGCAGTATTTT
. few TRBJ2-3 TRBV29-1 CSVGAAVTDTQYF TGCAGCGTTGGGGCGGCGGTCACAGATACGCAGTATTTT
TRBD1 few TRBJ2-1 TRBV25-1 CASSFPAGQGNSHQFF TGTGCCAGCAGTTTCCCAGCGGGACAGGGTAACAGTCATCAGTTCTTC
. few TRBJ2-2 TRBV12-3/TRBV12-4 CASSLWGKGGELFF TGTGCCAGCAGCCTGTGGGGGAAGGGCGGGGAGCTGTTTTTT
TRBD1 few TRBJ1-6 TRBV20-1 CSVISGGADSASPLHF TGCAGTGTCATTTCAGGGGGCGCAGATTCAGCTTCACCCCTCCACTTT
. . TRBJ1-2 TRBV7-2 CASSLRLDGYPYGYTF TGTGCCAGCAGCTTAAGGCTGGACGGATACCCCTATGGCTACACCTTC
. . TRBJ1-6 TRBV5-1 CASSLGMSSPLHF TGCGCCAGCAGCTTGGGAATGAGTTCACCCCTCCACTTT
TRBD2 many TRBJ2-1 TRBV4-3 CASSQEAGGAAEQFF TGCGCCAGCAGCCAAGAGGCGGGGGGCGCAGCTGAGCAGTTCTTC
. few TRBJ1-5 TRBV6-2/TRBV6-3 CASSTRQEAQPQHF TGTGCCAGCAGTACCCGACAGGAGGCTCAGCCCCAGCATTTT
TRBD2 . TRBJ2-1 TRBV6-1 CASTGGGVYNEQFF TGTGCCAGCACAGGCGGGGGGGTTTACAATGAGCAGTTCTTC
. few TRBJ2-3 TRBV3-1 CASSQTAPDTQYF TGTGCCAGCAGCCAGACTGCACCAGATACGCAGTATTTT
. . TRBJ2-7 TRBV5-1 CASSQSSSYEQYF TGCGCCAGCAGCCAGTCCTCCTCCTACGAGCAGTACTTC
. . TRBJ2-3 TRBV27 CASSSRGAKDTQYF TGTGCCAGCAGTTCGAGGGGGGCCAAAGATACGCAGTATTTT
. many TRBJ2-5 TRBV3-1 CASSQVGEVRETQYF TGTGCCAGCAGCCAAGTGGGGGAGGTCCGGGAGACCCAGTACTTC
. few TRBJ2-2 TRBV2 CATQGTGELFF TGTGCCACCCAGGGTACCGGGGAGCTGTTTTTT
. . TRBJ2-2 TRBV6-2/TRBV6-3 CASSYFGRVGTGELFF TGTGCCAGCAGTTACTTCGGCAGGGTGGGGACCGGGGAGCTGTTTTTT
. few TRBJ1-5 TRBV27 CASSLRRASNQPQHF TGTGCCAGCAGTTTGCGAAGGGCTAGCAATCAGCCCCAGCATTTT
. many TRBJ1-5 TRBV5-1 CASSLGPDQPQHF TGCGCCAGCAGCTTGGGACCTGATCAGCCCCAGCATTTT
. . TRBJ2-1 TRBV29-1 CSAGRDPNEQFF TGCAGCGCCGGAAGAGACCCAAATGAGCAGTTCTTC
. . TRBJ1-6 TRBV27 CASRGRLNSPLHF TGTGCCAGCAGGGGACGGTTAAATTCACCCCTCCACTTT
TRBD1 few TRBJ1-4 TRBV4-3 CASSQDLVRRQGNEKLFF TGCGCCAGCAGCCAAGACTTAGTCCGGAGACAGGGAAATGAAAAACTGTTTTTT
. many TRBJ1-2 TRBV10-3 CAISAVTSGYTF TGTGCCATCAGTGCCGTCACGTCAGGCTACACCTTC